This T cell receptor (beta chain) was observed in a study of technical replicates of blood from a handful of donors. Only in-frame clones appear in the TCRdb table, and some are missing; sequencing was by immunoSEQ multiplex PCR. The data contain about 75,000 clones, around 97% of them singletons. This CDR3 is built from 18 residues. Germline V CDR1 and CDR2: MNHGY, SVAAGI. Trimming removed 8 bases from V and 1 base from J; junction bases left unmatched: 17. The sequenced sample was T cells isolated from PBMCs. The rearrangement links TRBV6-9 to TRBJ2-5; TRBD2 matches at 9 bases. The receptor was derived from a human donor in good health. CDR3 bases: TGTGCCAGCCCTCCTTTCGTCAGGCTAGCGGGGTGCCAAGAGACCCAGTACTTC. It translates to CASPPFVRLAGCQETQYF.